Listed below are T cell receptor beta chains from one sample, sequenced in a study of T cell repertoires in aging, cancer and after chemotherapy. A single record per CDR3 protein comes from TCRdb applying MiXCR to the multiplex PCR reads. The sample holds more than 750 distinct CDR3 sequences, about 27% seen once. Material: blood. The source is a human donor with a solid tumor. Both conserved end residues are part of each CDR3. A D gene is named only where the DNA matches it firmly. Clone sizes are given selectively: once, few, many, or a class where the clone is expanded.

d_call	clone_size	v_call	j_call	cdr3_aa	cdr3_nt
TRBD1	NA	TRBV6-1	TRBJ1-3	CASSAGQGLGGNTIYF	TGTGCCAGCAGTGCCGGACAGGGTTTGGGGGGAAACACCATATATTTT
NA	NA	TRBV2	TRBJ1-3	CASSEWPGLGNTIYF	TGTGCCAGCAGTGAGTGGCCAGGGCTTGGAAACACCATATATTTT
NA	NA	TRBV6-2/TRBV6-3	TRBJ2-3	CASSYVADGALNTQYF	TGTGCCAGCAGTTACGTGGCCGATGGGGCTTTAAATACGCAGTATTTT
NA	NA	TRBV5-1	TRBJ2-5	CASSLVGRTTETQYF	TGCGCCAGCAGCTTGGTCGGACGGACTACAGAGACCCAGTACTTC
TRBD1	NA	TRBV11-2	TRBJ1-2	CASSLDLTGGSGYTF	TGTGCCAGCAGCTTAGATCTAACAGGGGGCTCTGGCTACACCTTC
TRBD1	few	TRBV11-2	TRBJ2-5	CASSSQGYQETQYF	TGTGCCAGCAGCTCACAGGGGTACCAAGAGACCCAGTACTTC
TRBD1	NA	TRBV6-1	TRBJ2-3	CASSERDSLFTDTQYF	TGTGCCAGCAGTGAAAGGGACAGCTTATTCACAGATACGCAGTATTTT
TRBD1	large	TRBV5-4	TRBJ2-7	CASSLPGQDSYEQYF	TGTGCCAGCAGCTTGCCGGGACAGGACTCCTACGAGCAGTACTTC
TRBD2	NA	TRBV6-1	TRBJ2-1	CASSQDTSGRGEQFF	TGTGCCAGCAGCCAGGATACTAGCGGGAGGGGTGAGCAGTTCTTC
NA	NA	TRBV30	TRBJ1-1	CACTGTANTEAFF	TGTGCCTGCACAGGGACCGCTAACACTGAAGCTTTCTTT
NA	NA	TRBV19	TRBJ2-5	CASTPQKRARETQYF	TGTGCCAGTACCCCCCAGAAGAGGGCCCGGGAGACCCAGTACTTC
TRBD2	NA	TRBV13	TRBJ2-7	CASSVGGATEQYF	TGTGCCAGCAGCGTCGGGGGGGCGACCGAGCAGTACTTC
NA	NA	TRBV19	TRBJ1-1	CASSRSLNTEAFF	TGTGCCAGTAGTAGGTCACTGAACACTGAAGCTTTCTTT
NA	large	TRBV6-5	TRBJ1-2	CASRSSGRLGGYTF	TGTGCCAGCAGATCCTCTGGTAGGCTCGGCGGCTACACCTTC
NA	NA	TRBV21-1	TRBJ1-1	CASSKEGSRGAFF	TGTGCCAGCAGCAAAGAGGGCTCAAGGGGAGCTTTCTTT
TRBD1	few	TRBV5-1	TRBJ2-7	CASSLAGTGRLYEQYF	TGCGCCAGCAGCTTGGCTGGGACAGGTAGACTGTACGAGCAGTACTTC
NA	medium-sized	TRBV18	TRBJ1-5	CASSLSGGRDQPQHF	TGTGCCAGCTCCCTATCCGGGGGAAGGGATCAGCCCCAGCATTTT
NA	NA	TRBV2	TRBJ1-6	CASSVAAGLNSPLHF	TGTGCCAGCAGTGTTGCGGCAGGATTGAATTCACCCCTCCACTTT
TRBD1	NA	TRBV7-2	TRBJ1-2	CASNIPPSGGGGYTF	TGTGCCAGCAACATTCCTCCGTCAGGGGGGGGTGGCTACACCTTC
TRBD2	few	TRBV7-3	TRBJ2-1	CASSPQAAGAGNEQFF	TGTGCCAGCAGCCCCCAGGCCGCGGGAGCTGGGAATGAGCAGTTCTTC
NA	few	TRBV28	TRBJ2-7	CASSHGDSYEQYF	TGTGCCAGCAGTCACGGGGATTCCTACGAGCAGTACTTC
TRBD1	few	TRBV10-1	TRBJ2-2	CASSERTGQGGTGELFF	TGCGCCAGCAGTGAAAGGACCGGACAGGGTGGGACCGGGGAGCTGTTTTTT
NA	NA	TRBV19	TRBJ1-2	CASSIGLGGGYGYTF	TGTGCCAGTAGTATTGGATTGGGGGGGGGCTATGGCTACACCTTC
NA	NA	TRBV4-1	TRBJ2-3	CASSLGTSDTQYF	TGCGCCAGCAGCCTCGGAACTAGTGATACGCAGTATTTT
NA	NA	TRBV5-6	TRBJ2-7	CASSSLNGGYSYEQYF	TGTGCCAGCAGCTCCTTGAACGGGGGCTACTCCTACGAGCAGTACTTC
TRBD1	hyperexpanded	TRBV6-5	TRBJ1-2	CASSPATGAPLYGYTF	TGTGCCAGCAGTCCGGCGACAGGGGCCCCTCTTTATGGCTACACCTTC
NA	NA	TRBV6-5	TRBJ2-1	CASSYTPPSYNEQFF	TGTGCCAGCAGTTACACACCACCCTCATACAATGAGCAGTTCTTC
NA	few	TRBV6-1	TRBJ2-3	CASSEVGYTDTQYF	TGTGCCAGCAGTGAAGTCGGCTACACAGATACGCAGTATTTT
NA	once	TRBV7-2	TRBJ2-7	CASSLDGSYEQYF	TGTGCCAGCAGCTTAGACGGCTCCTACGAGCAGTACTTC
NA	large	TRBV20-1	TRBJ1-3	CSASFLGNTIYF	TGCAGTGCTAGTTTTCTTGGAAACACCATATATTTT
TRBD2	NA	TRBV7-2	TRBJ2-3	CASSPRWVAGENTQYF	TGTGCCAGCAGCCCTAGGTGGGTGGCGGGGGAGAATACGCAGTATTTT
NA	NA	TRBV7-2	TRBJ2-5	CASSLAEREGGTQYF	TGTGCCAGCAGCTTAGCCGAGCGGGAAGGGGGGACCCAGTACTTC
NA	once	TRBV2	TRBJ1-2	CASSAATRYGYTF	TGTGCCAGCAGCGCAGCCACAAGGTATGGTTACACCTTC
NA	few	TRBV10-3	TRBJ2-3	CAIRELAHGRTDTQYF	TGTGCCATCAGAGAACTAGCACACGGGCGCACAGATACGCAGTATTTT
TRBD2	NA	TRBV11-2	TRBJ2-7	CASSHGTSSYEQYF	TGTGCCAGCAGCCACGGGACTAGCTCCTACGAGCAGTACTTC
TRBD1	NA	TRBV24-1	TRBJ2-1	CATSDPNPGTGKGYNEQFF	TGTGCCACCAGTGACCCTAATCCCGGGACAGGGAAGGGCTACAATGAGCAGTTCTTC
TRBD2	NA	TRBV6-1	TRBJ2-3	CASTLKGGLAGGTQYF	TGTGCCAGCACCCTCAAAGGGGGACTAGCGGGGGGGACGCAGTATTTT
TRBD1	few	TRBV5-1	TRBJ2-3	CASSYQGVRTDTQYF	TGCGCCAGCAGCTACCAGGGGGTCCGGACAGATACGCAGTATTTT
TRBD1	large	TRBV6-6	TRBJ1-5	CASSHGTGAPLSNQPQHF	TGTGCCAGCAGTCATGGGACAGGGGCTCCCTTGAGCAATCAGCCCCAGCATTTT
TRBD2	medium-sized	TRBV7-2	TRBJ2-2	CASSLGYKGREFGELFF	TGTGCCAGCAGCTTAGGCTACAAGGGGCGGGAGTTCGGGGAGCTGTTTTTT
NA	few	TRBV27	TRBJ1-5	CASSLAGAGNQPQHF	TGTGCCAGCAGTTTAGCGGGGGCTGGTAATCAGCCCCAGCATTTT
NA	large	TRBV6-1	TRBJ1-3	CASSADRGQGSSTIYF	TGTGCCAGCAGTGCAGACCGGGGCCAAGGATCCAGCACCATATATTTT
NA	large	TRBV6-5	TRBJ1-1	CATYRVTVGTEAFF	TGTGCCACCTACAGGGTCACGGTCGGCACTGAAGCTTTCTTT
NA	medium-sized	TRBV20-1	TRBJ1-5	CSARARGPNQPQHF	TGCAGTGCTAGAGCCCGGGGGCCCAATCAGCCCCAGCATTTT
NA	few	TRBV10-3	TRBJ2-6	CAISTSGANVLTF	TGTGCCATCAGTACCTCCGGGGCCAACGTCCTGACTTTC
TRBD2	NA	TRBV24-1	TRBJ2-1	CATVAGGGDMGNNEQFF	TGTGCCACGGTAGCGGGAGGAGGAGACATGGGGAACAATGAGCAGTTCTTC